What follows are 20 T cell receptor beta chains derived from one specimen sequenced in a study of naive and memory T cell subsets. Reverse transcription of blood and skin TCR RNA was primed at alpha and beta constant regions. MiXCR was run by TCRdb on the 5' RACE reads, yielding one entry per CDR3 protein. The sample comprises just over 25,000 distinct CDR3 sequences, roughly 25% of which are singletons, and around 2% rests with the top ten. RNA was extracted from around 2.7 ml of whole blood of healthy adults. All receptors derive from a female donor in good health.

The table lists this clonotype with many counts. The J gene is TRBJ1-5, the V gene TRBV20-1, with D possibly TRBD1 on 5 matching bases. This CDR3 has 13 amino acids. Trimming pared 4 bases from V and 4 bases from J, leaving 11 bases between. Germline V gene data show CDR1 as DFQATT and CDR2 as SNEGSKA (reference sequence). CDR3: CSAIGGRNQPQHF. CDR3 DNA: TGCAGTGCTATCGGGGGGAGAAATCAGCCCCAGCATTTT.

The V gene is TRBV20-1, the J gene TRBJ2-1; D possibly uses TRBD1 or TRBD2 (5 bases each). Germline-derived CDR1 and CDR2 are DFQATT and SNEGSKA (reference sequence). The CDR3 loop spans 16 amino acids. Trimming took 1 base from V and 0 from J, leaving 13 bases between them. This CDR3 reads CSARVGGGRSYNEQFF. As DNA, the CDR3 is TGCAGTGCTAGAGTCGGTGGGGGTCGCTCCTACAATGAGCAGTTCTTC.

This clonotype has ten or more counts. The chain carries TRBV12-5 and TRBJ2-2; tentative D call: TRBD1 (5 bases). V was shortened by 9 bases and J by 7 bases, with 12 bases between the two germline ends. The germline V gene encodes CDR1 LGHNT and CDR2 FRNRAP. CDR3 length: 12 amino acids. The CDR3 sequence is CARWGQHGELFF. The CDR3 DNA reads as TGTGCTAGGTGGGGCCAACACGGGGAGCTGTTTTTT.

This clonotype has a handful of counts. The rearrangement joins TRBV6-5 to TRBJ1-6, with D hard to call. Germline loops: CDR1 MNHEY, CDR2 SVGAGI. The CDR3 consists of 16 residues. The V gene lost 0 bases and the J gene lost 7 bases, with 13 bases spanning the gap. CDR3 sequence reads: CASSYSGDLGNSPLHF. CDR3 sequence (DNA): TGTGCCAGCAGTTACTCCGGGGATCTCGGCAATTCACCCCTCCACTTT.

V is TRBV29-1 and J is TRBJ1-2, with 7 bases matching TRBD1. J was trimmed by 1 base and V by 7 bases; bases with no gene match: 9. Germline V CDR1 and CDR2: SQVTM, ANQGSEA. The CDR3 runs 14 residues. The CDR3 loop reads CSAQGGLGNYGYTF. In DNA, the CDR3 is TGCAGCGCCCAGGGGGGTTTGGGTAACTATGGCTACACCTTC.

By share of the sample, this clonotype is medium-sized. The chain combines TRBV4-3 with TRBJ2-7; a possible D gene is TRBD2 (6 bases). In germline, CDR1 is LGHNA, CDR2 YSLEER. The length of the CDR3 is 13 residues. Trimming removed 3 bases at V and 3 bases at J, with 9 bases between. CDR3 sequence: CASSQHGSYEQYF. The CDR3 region has the DNA TGCGCCAGCAGCCAGCACGGGAGCTACGAGCAGTACTTC.

This clonotype occurred many times. This rearrangement joins TRBV18 to TRBJ1-1; D uncertain. The CDR3 length is 17 residues. The V end was cut by 6 bases, the J end by 0 bases, with 20 bases between. Germline assignment: CDR1 KGHSH and CDR2 LQKENI. CDR3 sequence reads: CASSPQSPIAMNTEAFF. The CDR3 coding sequence is TGTGCCAGCTCCCCCCAGAGCCCGATTGCGATGAACACTGAAGCTTTCTTT.

This clonotype was picked up many times. J is TRBJ1-1 and V is TRBV20-1, with 8 bases matching TRBD1. The V gene end was trimmed by 1 base and the J gene end by 3 bases; junction bases not matched to a gene: 4. The CDR3 has 14 amino acids. CDR1 is DFQATT and CDR2 is SNEGSKA in the germline V gene (reference sequence). CDR3 in amino acids: CSARGTGRDTEAFF. Here the CDR3 DNA reads TGCAGTGCTAGAGGGACAGGGAGGGACACTGAAGCTTTCTTT.

This clonotype was seen only a few times. The genes are TRBV12-3 or TRBV12-4 and TRBJ2-1, with 11 positions matching TRBD2. The CDR3 covers 20 residues. Trimming removed 2 bases from V and 8 bases from J; junction bases left unmatched: 20. CDR3 coding DNA: TGTGCCAGCAGTTTATTGGGACTAGCGGTAGGTGGTAAGGGTTTGGATGAGCAGTTCTTC. Protein product: CASSLLGLAVGGKGLDEQFF.

The chain uses TRBV29-1 and TRBJ1-1; D may be TRBD1 (6 bases). The V gene lost 6 bases and the J gene lost 1 base, with 12 bases spanning the gap. The CDR3 runs 13 residues. The germline gives CDR1 SQVTM, CDR2 ANQGSEA. The CDR3 is CSVQTGPNTEAFF. CDR3 bases: TGCAGCGTCCAGACAGGACCGAACACTGAAGCTTTCTTT.

In its sample, this clonotype was seen many times. The chain recombines TRBV29-1 with TRBJ2-1, with TRBD2 matching 9 bases. Germline values: CDR1 SQVTM, CDR2 ANQGSEA. The CDR3 length is 14 residues. The V gene end was trimmed by 4 bases and the J gene end by 3 bases; junction bases not matched to a gene: 4. In nucleotides, the CDR3 is TGCAGCGTTGCCCTAGCGGGGTTCTACAATGAGCAGTTCTTC. Protein sequence: CSVALAGFYNEQFF.

This sequence joins TRBV6-5 and TRBJ2-7; TRBD1 matches at 8 bases. This CDR3 comprises 14 residues. The germline V gene has CDR1 MNHEY and CDR2 SVGAGI. J lost 3 bases, V lost 6 bases, and 7 bases had no gene match. Here the CDR3 reads CASRLTGASYEQYF. Written as DNA, the CDR3 is TGTGCCAGCAGATTGACAGGGGCCAGCTACGAGCAGTACTTC.

This clonotype was detected many times. This rearrangement joins TRBV20-1 to TRBJ1-5; 8 bases fit TRBD1. The ends lost 2 bases at V and 6 bases at J; junction bases unmatched: 9. The CDR3 spans 15 residues. The germline V gene encodes CDR1 DFQATT and CDR2 SNEGSKA (reference sequence). CDR3 residues: CSARPLDRESQPQHF. DNA of the CDR3: TGCAGTGCTAGACCCCTGGACAGGGAGAGTCAGCCCCAGCATTTT.

At least ten counts were recorded for this clonotype. J is TRBJ2-7 and V is TRBV11-3; 13 nucleotides line up with TRBD2. Germline V gene lookup returns CDR1 SGHNT and CDR2 YENEEA. The CDR3 is 14 amino acids. Trimming cost V 5 bases and J 3 bases; bases outside gene matches: 1. The CDR3 here is CASSRTSGSYEQYF. The DNA of the CDR3 is TGTGCCAGCAGCCGGACTAGCGGGAGCTACGAGCAGTACTTC.

This rearrangement joins TRBV20-1 to TRBJ2-7; 10 bases match TRBD2. Germline V lookup: CDR1 DFQATT, CDR2 SNEGSKA (reference sequence). V shed 2 bases, J shed 5 bases, and the junction held 9 bases outside the gene matches. The CDR3 is made up of 15 amino acids. The DNA of the CDR3 is TGCAGTGCTAGATTGGCTAGCGGGAGTTCGGACGAGCAGTACTTC. It is translated as CSARLASGSSDEQYF.

The chain links TRBV13 to TRBJ2-7; 7 positions match TRBD1. Germline CDR1 reads PRHDT; CDR2 reads FYEKMQ (reference sequence). This CDR3 has 15 amino acids. Trimming took 6 bases from V and 2 from J; bases not matched to a gene: 10. CDR3 in DNA: TGTGCCAGCAGGCCTACAGGGGACCTGACCTACGAGCAGTACTTC. Its translation: CASRPTGDLTYEQYF.

The sample holds a few counts of this clonotype. V usage is TRBV7-6 and J usage is TRBJ2-7, with D tentatively TRBD2 (6 bases). Germline loops: CDR1 SGHVS, CDR2 FNYEAQ. Trimming stripped 3 bases from V and 5 bases from J, with 11 bases between. The CDR3 length is 13 residues. CDR3 DNA: TGTGCCAGCAGCTTTCGGCGGGGTCACGAGCAGTACTTC. Encoded protein: CASSFRRGHEQYF.

The gene calls are TRBV29-1 and TRBJ1-1; possible D gene TRBD1, 5 bases. This CDR3 has 12 amino acids. Per germline, CDR1 SQVTM and CDR2 ANQGSEA. The CDR3 loop is CSVTGRGTEAFF. As DNA, the CDR3 is TGCAGTGTAACGGGAAGGGGAACTGAAGCTTTCTTT.

There are a few counts of this clonotype. This sequence joins TRBV7-9 and TRBJ2-5, with D tentatively TRBD1 or TRBD2 (6 bases each). The ends were cut back, 1 base at V and 3 bases at J, with 12 bases in the middle. The CDR3 runs to 15 residues. Germline CDR1 is SEHNR and CDR2 is FQNEAQ (reference sequence). This CDR3 reads CASSLGGAREETQYF. The DNA of the CDR3 is TGTGCCAGCAGCTTAGGGGGGGCGAGGGAAGAGACCCAGTACTTC. Together with reference TRBV7-9 and TRBJ2-5, the CDR3 gives the full variable domain: DTGVSQNPRHKITKRGQNVTFRCDPISEHNRLYWYRQTLGQGPEFLTYFQNEAQLEKSRLLSDRFSAERPKGSFSTLEIQRTEQGDSAMYLCASSLGGAREETQYFGPGTRLLVL.

This clonotype was seen at least ten times. This chain uses TRBV19 with TRBJ1-5, with 7 bases matching TRBD1. V was clipped by 4 bases and J by 6 bases; unmatched bases: 9. Germline values: CDR1 LNHDA, CDR2 SQIVND (reference sequence). The CDR3 extends over 15 amino acids. This CDR3 is CASSKTGTVGQPQHF. The CDR3 coding sequence is TGTGCCAGTAGTAAAACCGGGACAGTAGGTCAGCCCCAGCATTTT.